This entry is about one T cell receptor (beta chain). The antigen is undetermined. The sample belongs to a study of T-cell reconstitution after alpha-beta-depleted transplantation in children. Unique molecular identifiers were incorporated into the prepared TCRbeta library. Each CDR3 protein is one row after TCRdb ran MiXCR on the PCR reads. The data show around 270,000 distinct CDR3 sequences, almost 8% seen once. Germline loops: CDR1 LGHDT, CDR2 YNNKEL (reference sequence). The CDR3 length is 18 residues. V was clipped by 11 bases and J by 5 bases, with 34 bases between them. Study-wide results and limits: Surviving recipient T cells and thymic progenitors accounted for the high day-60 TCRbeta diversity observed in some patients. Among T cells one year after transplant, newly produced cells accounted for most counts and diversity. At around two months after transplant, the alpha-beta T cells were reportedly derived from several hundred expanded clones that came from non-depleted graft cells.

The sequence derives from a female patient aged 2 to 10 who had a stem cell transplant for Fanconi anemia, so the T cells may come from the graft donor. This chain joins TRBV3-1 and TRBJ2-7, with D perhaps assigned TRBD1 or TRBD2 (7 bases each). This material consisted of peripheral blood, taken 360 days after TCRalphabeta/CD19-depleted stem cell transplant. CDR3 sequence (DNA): TGTGCCCTCAGTTTAGCCGGGGGGACAGCCCGGAATCCCCACGAGCAGTACTTC. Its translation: CALSLAGGTARNPHEQYF.